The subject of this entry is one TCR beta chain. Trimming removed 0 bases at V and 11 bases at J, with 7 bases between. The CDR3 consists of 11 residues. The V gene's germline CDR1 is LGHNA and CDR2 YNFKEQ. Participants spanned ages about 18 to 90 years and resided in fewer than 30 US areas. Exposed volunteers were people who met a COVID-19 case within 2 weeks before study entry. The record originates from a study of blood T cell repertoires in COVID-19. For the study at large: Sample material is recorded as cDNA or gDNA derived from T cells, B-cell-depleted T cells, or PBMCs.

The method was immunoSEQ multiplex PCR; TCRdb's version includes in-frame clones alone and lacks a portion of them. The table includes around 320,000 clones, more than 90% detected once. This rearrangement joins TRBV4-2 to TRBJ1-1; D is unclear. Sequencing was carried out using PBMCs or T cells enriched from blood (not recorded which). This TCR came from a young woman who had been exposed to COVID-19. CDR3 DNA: TGTGCCAGCAGCCAAGAGATCCGGGCTTTCTTT. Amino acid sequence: CASSQEIRAFF.